These T cell receptor beta chains were read from a single sample in a study of T cell responses to AZD1222 COVID-19 vaccine. Libraries were prepared by immunoSEQ multiplex PCR; TCRdb keeps only in-frame clonotypes and omits some of them. Of roughly 28,000 clones detected, roughly nine tenths appear once; the ten largest clones hold 1% to 1.5%. The sample here was peripheral blood, taken on day 0 of AZD1222 vaccination. These receptor sequences come from an adult in good health. Each CDR3 is given with its conserved first and last residue. The D gene is left open where the match is weak. Some rows mark clone size as missing; the rest say once, few, many or name a class of expanded clone.

cdr3_nt cdr3_aa clone_size j_call v_call d_call
TGTGCCAGCTCACCTTTCGACAGCTATAATTCACCCCTCCACTTT CASSPFDSYNSPLHF - TRBJ1-6 TRBV18 -
TGTGCCAGCAGCCAAGGGTTGGGACTCCACTCCTACGAGCAGTACTTC CASSQGLGLHSYEQYF - TRBJ2-7 TRBV3-1/TRBV3-2 -
TGTGCCAGCAGCATCAGGGGTCTTTTTGGCATTCATCAGCCCCAGCATTTT CASSIRGLFGIHQPQHF once TRBJ1-5 TRBV3-1/TRBV3-2 -
TGTGCCAGCAGCCCGGGGGTGGGAGAGACCCAGTACTTC CASSPGVGETQYF - TRBJ2-5 TRBV7-3 -
TGTGCCAGCAGGTATCTGTTGGAGCAGTTCTTC CASRYLLEQFF - TRBJ2-1 TRBV12-3/TRBV12-4 -
TGTGCCAGCAGCTCCCCCCCGACAGGGATTTACGAGCAGTACTTC CASSSPPTGIYEQYF - TRBJ2-7 TRBV11-2 TRBD1
TGTGCCAGCAGCGGGAGGTTGGAGCAGTACTTC CASSGRLEQYF once TRBJ2-7 TRBV5-5 -
TGTGCCAGCAGTTTATGGAGGAAGGGTTCACCCCTCCACTTT CASSLWRKGSPLHF once TRBJ1-6 TRBV28 -
TGTGCCAGCAGTTCCTTAACTAGCGGGAGGGCTGAGCAGTTCTTC CASSSLTSGRAEQFF once TRBJ2-1 TRBV6-2/TRBV6-3 TRBD2
TGTGCCAGCAGCCCCGGGACAGGGGTCGGGACTAGGTCAATCAATGAGCAGTTCTTC CASSPGTGVGTRSINEQFF - TRBJ2-1 TRBV2 TRBD1
TGCAGCTGTGCAGGGCGTAGTTCTAGCACAGATACGCAGTATTTT CSCAGRSSSTDTQYF - TRBJ2-3 TRBV29-1 -
TGTGCCAGCAGTTACGCCCTCGGCAGGGGGACTTCACCCCTCCACTTT CASSYALGRGTSPLHF - TRBJ1-6 TRBV6-5 TRBD1
TGTGCCAGCAGCCCCCACGGAGGGGGCGGTTTCGGGCCCCAGCATTTT CASSPHGGGGFGPQHF - TRBJ1-5 TRBV7-9 TRBD1
TGTGCCAGTAGTATAGATGGGGGGGCTCAGCCCCAGCATTTT CASSIDGGAQPQHF - TRBJ1-5 TRBV19 -
TGTGCCAGCAGCTCCCGAGTGGGTCAGGGGAATGAAAAACTGTTTTTT CASSSRVGQGNEKLFF - TRBJ1-4 TRBV5-5 -
TGTGCCAGCAGCCCGCGGACAGGGGTGGGAAACACCATATATTTT CASSPRTGVGNTIYF - TRBJ1-3 TRBV7-9 TRBD1
TGTGCCAGCAGCCCAGGGCCGGGGAGAGGCTCCTACGAGCAGTACTTC CASSPGPGRGSYEQYF - TRBJ2-7 TRBV7-6 -
TGTGCCAGCAGCTTTGGACAAGCCTCAACTAATGAAAAACTGTTTTTT CASSFGQASTNEKLFF - TRBJ1-4 TRBV13 -
TGTGCCAGCAGCTTGTCGGCGGGAGGGCGATACGAGCAGTACTTC CASSLSAGGRYEQYF - TRBJ2-7 TRBV5-6 TRBD2
TGTGCCAGCAGTTTATGGGCCAGCGGGACTGCGAACACACACAATGAGCAGTTCTTC CASSLWASGTANTHNEQFF - TRBJ2-1 TRBV27 TRBD2
TGTGCCAGCAGCTTAGGGCTAGCGGGAGGGTCCTACAATGAGCAGTTCTTC CASSLGLAGGSYNEQFF - TRBJ2-1 TRBV5-5 TRBD2
TGCGCCAGCAGTCAATCGAAGGCAGTGAATATCTGCACTGAAGCTTTCTTT CASSQSKAVNICTEAFF - TRBJ1-1 TRBV23-1 -
TGTGCCAGCAGCTTAGCCTCGGGCAGGGCTACTGAAGCTTTCTTT CASSLASGRATEAFF - TRBJ1-1 TRBV7-9 -
TGTGCCAGCAGTTACTCTATGCCACCCAGGGGTTCACCCCTCCACTTT CASSYSMPPRGSPLHF - TRBJ1-6 TRBV6-5 -
TGTGCCATCAGAACTCCCCTAGCGGGAGGGCCTCATGAGCAGTTCTTC CAIRTPLAGGPHEQFF - TRBJ2-1 TRBV10-3 TRBD2
TGTGCCAGCTCACCACTACAGGGCGACACTGAAGCTTTCTTT CASSPLQGDTEAFF - TRBJ1-1 TRBV18 -
TGTGCCAGCAGTTTGCGCTACGAGCAGTACTTC CASSLRYEQYF - TRBJ2-7 TRBV6-2/TRBV6-3 -
TGTGCCAGCTCACCCCAGGGAAGATATGTTGAAGCTTTCTTT CASSPQGRYVEAFF - TRBJ1-1 TRBV18 -
TGTGCGACAGGGGGCTACAATGAGCAGTTCTTC CATGGYNEQFF few TRBJ2-1 TRBV24-1 TRBD1
TGTGCCAGCAGTGAAGCAAAGGTGCAGACGTCACATGGCTACACCTTC CASSEAKVQTSHGYTF - TRBJ1-2 TRBV6-1 -
TGCGCCAGCAGCCGATCAGCGGGAGAAATGTACGAGCAGTACTTC CASSRSAGEMYEQYF - TRBJ2-7 TRBV4-1 TRBD2
TGTGCTAGTGGTTCAGGCCTCACCGGGGAGCTGTTTTTT CASGSGLTGELFF once TRBJ2-2 TRBV12-5 -
TGTGCCAGCAGCTTACAGGGGGGGAACACTGAAGCTTTCTTT CASSLQGGNTEAFF medium-sized TRBJ1-1 TRBV7-6 TRBD1
TGTGCCAGCAGCCAGAGGACAGGGGGTGAGACCCAGTACTTC CASSQRTGGETQYF - TRBJ2-5 TRBV3-1/TRBV3-2 TRBD1
TGCAGTGCTTCCCTTCCAGATACGCAGTATTTT CSASLPDTQYF - TRBJ2-3 TRBV20-1 -
TGTGCCAGCAGCCCGGGGGCTTGGACCTATAATTCACCCCTCCACTTT CASSPGAWTYNSPLHF - TRBJ1-6 TRBV11-2 -
TGTGCCAGCAGCCCTACTAGCGTTCCAGAGACCCAGTACTTC CASSPTSVPETQYF - TRBJ2-5 TRBV7-3 TRBD2
TGTGCCAGCAGTTTAGAAGGGGGCAGGACTGAAGCTTTCTTT CASSLEGGRTEAFF - TRBJ1-1 TRBV28 TRBD1
TGCGCCAGCAGCCCCGGGACTAGCTACAATGAGCAGTTCTTC CASSPGTSYNEQFF - TRBJ2-1 TRBV5-1 TRBD2
TGTGCCAGCAGCCAAGAATTCCCAGGAGAGACCCAGTACTTC CASSQEFPGETQYF - TRBJ2-5 TRBV3-1/TRBV3-2 -
TGTGCCACGAGGAGCTATGGCTACACCTTC CATRSYGYTF - TRBJ1-2 TRBV19 -
TGCGCCAGCAGCCGCACCGGGACAGGAGAGTACGAGCAGTACTTC CASSRTGTGEYEQYF once TRBJ2-7 TRBV5-1 TRBD1
TGCAGCGTGGCGACAGGGAATATTAAAGGCTACACCTTC CSVATGNIKGYTF - TRBJ1-2 TRBV29-1 TRBD1
TGCAGTGCCCAGTGGGGGGGAGAAGCTTTCTTT CSAQWGGEAFF - TRBJ1-1 TRBV20-1 -
TGCAGCGTTGAGCTTATGCGGAAAGAGACCCAGTACTTC CSVELMRKETQYF few TRBJ2-5 TRBV29-1 -
TGTGCCAGCAGTGAGTTCCCGGGACAGGGGAGCAATGAGCAGTTCTTC CASSEFPGQGSNEQFF once TRBJ2-1 TRBV2 TRBD1
TGTGCCAGCAGTGCGACTAGCGGGAGTAGGTATGAGCAGTTCTTC CASSATSGSRYEQFF - TRBJ2-1 TRBV27 TRBD2
TGTGCCAGCAGAACGACAGAGAGTGGCTACACCTTC CASRTTESGYTF - TRBJ1-2 TRBV2 -
TGCGCCAGCAGCCTAGCGGCGAGCTCTGGAAACACCATATATTTT CASSLAASSGNTIYF - TRBJ1-3 TRBV5-1 -
TGCGCCAGCAGCCCAGACAGTTATAGCAATCAGCCCCAGCATTTT CASSPDSYSNQPQHF once TRBJ1-5 TRBV5-1 -
TGTGCCAGTAGGATCGGAGGCAGGGTTAATTCACCCCTCCACTTT CASRIGGRVNSPLHF - TRBJ1-6 TRBV19 -
TGTGCCACCTCCCGGAGTCCTGGGCGTTATGAGCAGTACTTC CATSRSPGRYEQYF - TRBJ2-7 TRBV2 -
TGCAGCGTTTACAGCGGGAGTAGCCACGAGCAGTACTTC CSVYSGSSHEQYF - TRBJ2-7 TRBV29-1 TRBD2
TGTGCCAGTAGTCTTACGACGGGACTACTGATCTCGGGTACGCAGTATTTT CASSLTTGLLISGTQYF - TRBJ2-3 TRBV19 TRBD2